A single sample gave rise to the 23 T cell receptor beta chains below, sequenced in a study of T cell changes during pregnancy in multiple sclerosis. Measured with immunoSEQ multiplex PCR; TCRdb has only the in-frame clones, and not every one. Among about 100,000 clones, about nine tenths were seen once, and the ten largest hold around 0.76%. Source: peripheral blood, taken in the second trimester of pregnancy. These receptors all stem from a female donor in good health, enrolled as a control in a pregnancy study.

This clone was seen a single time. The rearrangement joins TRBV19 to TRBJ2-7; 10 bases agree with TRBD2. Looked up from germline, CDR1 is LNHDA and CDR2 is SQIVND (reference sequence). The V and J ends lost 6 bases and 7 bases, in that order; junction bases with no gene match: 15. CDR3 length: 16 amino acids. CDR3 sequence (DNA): TGTGCCAGTAGCGGAGGAGGGACTAGCGCAACGGGGGAGCAGTACTTC. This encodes CASSGGGTSATGEQYF. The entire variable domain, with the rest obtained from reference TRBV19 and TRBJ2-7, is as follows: DGGITQSPKYLFRKEGQNVTLSCEQNLNHDAMYWYRQDPGQGLRLIYYSQIVNDFQKGDIAEGYSVSREKKESFPLTVTSAQKNPTAFYLCASSGGGTSATGEQYFGPGTRLTVT.

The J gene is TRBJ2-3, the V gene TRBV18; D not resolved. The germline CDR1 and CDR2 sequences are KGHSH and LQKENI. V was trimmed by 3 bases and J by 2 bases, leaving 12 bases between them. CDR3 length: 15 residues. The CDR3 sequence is CASSPPLGDTDTQYF. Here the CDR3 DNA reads TGTGCCAGCTCACCCCCACTTGGAGACACAGATACGCAGTATTTT.

CDR3 protein: CASSLNRVGRTEAFF. The CDR3 DNA is TGTGCCAGCAGCTTAAACAGGGTGGGAAGGACTGAAGCTTTCTTT. V is TRBV11-2 and J is TRBJ1-1, with a weak D call TRBD1 (6 bases). V was pared by 2 bases and J by 5 bases, with 15 bases between. The CDR3 runs 15 residues. CDR1 SGHAT and CDR2 FQNNGV come from the germline V gene. The full variable domain, rest sourced from reference TRBV11-2 and TRBJ1-1, is EAGVAQSPRYKIIEKRQSVAFWCNPISGHATLYWYQQILGQGPKLLIQFQNNGVVDDSQLPKDRFSAERLKGVDSTLKIQPAKLEDSAVYLCASSLNRVGRTEAFFGQGTRLTVV.

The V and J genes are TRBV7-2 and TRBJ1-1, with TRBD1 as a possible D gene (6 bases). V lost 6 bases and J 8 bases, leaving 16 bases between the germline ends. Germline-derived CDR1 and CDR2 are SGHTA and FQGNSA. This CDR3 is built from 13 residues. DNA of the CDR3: TGTGCCAGCAGGATGGACAGATACCAGGAAGCTTTCTTT. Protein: CASRMDRYQEAFF. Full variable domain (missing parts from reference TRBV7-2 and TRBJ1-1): GAGVSQSPSNKVTEKGKDVELRCDPISGHTALYWYRQSLGQGLEFLIYFQGNSAPDKSGLPSDRFSAERTGGSVSTLTIQRTQQEDSAVYLCASRMDRYQEAFFGQGTRLTVV.

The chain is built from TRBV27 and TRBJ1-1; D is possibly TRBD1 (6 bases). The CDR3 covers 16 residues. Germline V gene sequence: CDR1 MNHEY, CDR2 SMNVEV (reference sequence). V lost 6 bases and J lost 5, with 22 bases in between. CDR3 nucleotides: TGTGCCAGCAGAACAAGGGTCACAGGGTGGGGGACTGAAGCTTTCTTT. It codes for CASRTRVTGWGTEAFF.

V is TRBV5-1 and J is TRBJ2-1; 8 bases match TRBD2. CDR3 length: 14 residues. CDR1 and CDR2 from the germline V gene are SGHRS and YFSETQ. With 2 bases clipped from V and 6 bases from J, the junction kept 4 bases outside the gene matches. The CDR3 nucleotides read TGCGCCAGCAGCTTTGAGCGGGGGCTCAATGAGCAGTTCTTC. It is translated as CASSFERGLNEQFF.

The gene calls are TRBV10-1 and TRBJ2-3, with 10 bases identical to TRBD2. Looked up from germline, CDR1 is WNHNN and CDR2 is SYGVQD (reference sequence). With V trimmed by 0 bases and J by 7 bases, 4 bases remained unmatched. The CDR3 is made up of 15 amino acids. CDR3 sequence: CASSESSSGSYTQYF. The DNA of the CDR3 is TGCGCCAGCAGTGAGTCATCTAGCGGGAGTTATACGCAGTATTTT.

The CDR3 loop is CASSLGGTREETQYF. Here the CDR3 DNA reads TGTGCCAGCAGCTTAGGAGGGACTAGGGAAGAGACCCAGTACTTC. The chain employs TRBV7-8 and TRBJ2-5; 8 bases match TRBD2. The V gene's germline CDR1 is SGHVS and CDR2 FQNEAQ. CDR3 length equals 15 residues. V dropped 1 base and J dropped 3; count of bases not matched to a gene: 4. The full variable domain, its missing parts supplied by reference TRBV7-8 and TRBJ2-5, is GAGVSQSPRYKVAKRGQDVALRCDPISGHVSLFWYQQALGQGPEFLTYFQNEAQLDKSGLPSDRFFAERPEGSVSTLKIQRTQQEDSAVYLCASSLGGTREETQYFGPGTRLLVL.

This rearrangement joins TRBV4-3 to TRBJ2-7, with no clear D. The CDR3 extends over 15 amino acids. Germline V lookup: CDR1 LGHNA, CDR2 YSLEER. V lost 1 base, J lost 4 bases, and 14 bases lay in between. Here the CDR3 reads CASSQGANSLYEQYF. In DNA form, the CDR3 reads TGCGCCAGCAGCCAAGGGGCGAACAGTCTTTACGAGCAGTACTTC.

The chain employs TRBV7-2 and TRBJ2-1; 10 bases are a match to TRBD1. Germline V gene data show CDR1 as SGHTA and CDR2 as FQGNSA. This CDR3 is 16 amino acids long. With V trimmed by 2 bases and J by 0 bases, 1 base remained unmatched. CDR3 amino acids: CASSLRDRGSYNEQFF. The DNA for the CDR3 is TGTGCCAGCAGCTTAAGGGACAGGGGCTCCTACAATGAGCAGTTCTTC.

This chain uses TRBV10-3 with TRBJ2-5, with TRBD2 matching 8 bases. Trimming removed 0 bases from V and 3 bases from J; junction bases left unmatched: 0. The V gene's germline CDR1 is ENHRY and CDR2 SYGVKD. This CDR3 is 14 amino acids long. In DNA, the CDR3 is TGTGCCATCAGTGAGTCCGGGGGGGAAGAGACCCAGTACTTC. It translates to CAISESGGEETQYF.

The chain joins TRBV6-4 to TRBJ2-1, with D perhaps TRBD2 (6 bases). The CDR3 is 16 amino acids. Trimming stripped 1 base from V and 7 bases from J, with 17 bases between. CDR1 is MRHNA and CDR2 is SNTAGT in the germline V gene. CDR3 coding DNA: TGTGCCAGCAGTGACTTTCTCGGAGGGAGTTCTAATGAGCAGTTCTTC. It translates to CASSDFLGGSSNEQFF.

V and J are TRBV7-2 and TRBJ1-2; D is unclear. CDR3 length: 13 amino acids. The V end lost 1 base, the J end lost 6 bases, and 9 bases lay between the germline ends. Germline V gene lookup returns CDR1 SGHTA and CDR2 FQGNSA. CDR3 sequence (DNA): TGTGCCAGCAGCTTAGACGGAGGAGATGGCTACACCTTC. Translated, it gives CASSLDGGDGYTF.

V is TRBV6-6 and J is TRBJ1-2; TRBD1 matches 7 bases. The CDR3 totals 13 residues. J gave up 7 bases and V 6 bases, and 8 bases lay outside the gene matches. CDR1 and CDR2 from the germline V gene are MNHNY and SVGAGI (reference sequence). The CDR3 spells CASSHTGARGYTF. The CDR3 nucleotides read TGTGCCAGCAGCCACACAGGGGCTCGTGGCTACACCTTC.

The CDR3 nucleotides are TGTGCCAGCAGCTTGTTCGTCCATCCGGGGGAAGAGACCCAGTACTTC. This codes for CASSLFVHPGEETQYF. The V and J genes are TRBV5-4 and TRBJ2-5; D possibly corresponds to TRBD2 (6 bases). The CDR3 spans 16 residues. The V end lost 1 base, the J end lost 3 bases, and 16 bases lay between the germline ends. The germline gives CDR1 SGHNT, CDR2 YYREEE (reference sequence).

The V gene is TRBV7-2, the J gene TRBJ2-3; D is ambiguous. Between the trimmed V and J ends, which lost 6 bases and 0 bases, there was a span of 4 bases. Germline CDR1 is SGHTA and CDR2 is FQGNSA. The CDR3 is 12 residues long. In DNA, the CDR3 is TGTGCCAGCAGGGAGAGCACAGATACGCAGTATTTT. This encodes CASRESTDTQYF.

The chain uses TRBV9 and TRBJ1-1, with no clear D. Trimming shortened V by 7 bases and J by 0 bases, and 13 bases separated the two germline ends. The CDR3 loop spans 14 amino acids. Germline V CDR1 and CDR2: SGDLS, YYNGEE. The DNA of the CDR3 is TGTGCCAGCCAAGGACCGGGAGTGAACACTGAAGCTTTCTTT. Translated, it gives CASQGPGVNTEAFF.

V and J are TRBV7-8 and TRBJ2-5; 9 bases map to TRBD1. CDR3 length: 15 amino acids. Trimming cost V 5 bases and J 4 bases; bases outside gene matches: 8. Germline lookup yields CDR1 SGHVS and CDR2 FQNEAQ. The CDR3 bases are TGTGCCAGCAGCCTAGTGGACAGGGGAGGAGAGACCCAGTACTTC. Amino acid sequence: CASSLVDRGGETQYF.

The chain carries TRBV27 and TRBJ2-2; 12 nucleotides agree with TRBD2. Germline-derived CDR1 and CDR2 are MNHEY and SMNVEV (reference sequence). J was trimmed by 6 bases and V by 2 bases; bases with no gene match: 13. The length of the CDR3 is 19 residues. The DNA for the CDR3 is TGTGCCAGCAGTTTAAACAGTGGGGCTAGCGGGGGGGCGGCCGGGGAGCTGTTTTTT. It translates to CASSLNSGASGGAAGELFF.

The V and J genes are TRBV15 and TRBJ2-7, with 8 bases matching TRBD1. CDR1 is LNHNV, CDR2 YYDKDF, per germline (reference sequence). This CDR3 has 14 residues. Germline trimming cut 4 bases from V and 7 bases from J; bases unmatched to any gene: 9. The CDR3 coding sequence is TGTGCCACCAGCATCCAGGGGGCTGTTCGGGAGCAGTACTTC. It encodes CATSIQGAVREQYF.

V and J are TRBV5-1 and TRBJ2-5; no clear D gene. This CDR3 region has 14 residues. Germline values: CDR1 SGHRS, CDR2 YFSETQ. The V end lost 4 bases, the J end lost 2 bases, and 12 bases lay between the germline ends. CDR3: CASSRQAEQETQYF. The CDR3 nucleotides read TGCGCCAGCAGCCGACAAGCCGAACAAGAGACCCAGTACTTC.

The CDR3 region has the DNA TGTGCCAGCAGCCCGGGGGGGCGAGGGAACACCGGGGAGCTGTTTTTT. Encoded protein: CASSPGGRGNTGELFF. This chain uses TRBV2 with TRBJ2-2; 8 nucleotides line up with TRBD2. This CDR3 is built from 16 residues. The V segment lost 6 bases and the J segment 1 base; nucleotides outside the gene matches: 7. Germline V lookup: CDR1 SNHLY, CDR2 FYNNEI.

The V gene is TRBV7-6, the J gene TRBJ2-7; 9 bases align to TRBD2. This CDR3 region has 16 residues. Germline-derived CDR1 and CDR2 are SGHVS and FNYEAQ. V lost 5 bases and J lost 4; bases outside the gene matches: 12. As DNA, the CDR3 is TGTGCCAGCAGCCCCCTTATGGCGGGAGGGCCATACGAGCAGTACTTC. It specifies CASSPLMAGGPYEQYF.